This T cell receptor beta chain was obtained from a study of blood T cells in healthy people across ages. The CDR3 length is 15 residues. Unmatched junction bases numbered 12, after V lost 5 bases and J lost 10 bases. CDR1 is SGHAT, CDR2 FQDESV, per germline (reference sequence). As for this clonotype: Antigen unknown.

Donors were systemically healthy Caucasian individuals from Russia aged 6 to 90 years. Each sample yielded at least 6 million isolated PBMCs. Findings of the study overall: Higher diversity and more naive CD4+ cells were features of long-lived donors, compared to aged donors. Estimated diversity that came from one million T cells was considered an underestimate.

PCR was performed a second time for about 7 to 11 cycles using a sample-barcoded 5' primer and a J-beta primer mix. TCRdb re-derived calls from the 5' RACE reads in MiXCR, one entry per CDR3 protein. There are over 1,500,000 distinct CDR3 sequences in the sample; roughly 49% occur only once, and more than 2% lies in the top ten. The sequenced sample was blood. The V call is TRBV11-1, the J call TRBJ2-1, with 9 bases lining up with TRBD2. The receptor was derived from a woman aged 40 to 55 in good health. The DNA for the CDR3 is TGTGCCAGCAGCGTTAGCGGGGGAGCCCTTCGAGAGCAGTTCTTC. It encodes CASSVSGGALREQFF.